This T cell receptor beta chain stems from a study of neoadjuvant anti-PD-1 for oral cavity cancer. Study-wide context: Patients without progression received a fourth nivolumab dose around day 43, then surgical resection on days 50-56.

Produced via immunoSEQ multiplex PCR; TCRdb's table is partial and in-frame only. The sample yields roughly 13,000 clones, approximately 80% seen once. The CDR3 spans 14 residues. Germline loops: CDR1 WNHNN, CDR2 SYGVQD (reference sequence). V was shortened by 4 bases and J by 5 bases, with 14 bases between the two germline ends. Sequencing used PBMCs, obtained before nivolumab (anti-PD-1) treatment. The V and J genes are TRBV10-1 and TRBJ1-1; possibly TRBD1 for D (6 bases). The receptor was derived from a person aged 35-80 years with oral cavity squamous cell carcinoma. CDR3 sequence: CASSVSGDGTEAFF. CDR3 DNA: TGCGCCAGCAGTGTTTCAGGGGACGGGACTGAAGCTTTCTTT.